These T cell receptor beta chains were read from a single sample in a study of T-cell reconstitution after alpha-beta-depleted transplantation in children. TCRdb fed the PCR reads into MiXCR, producing one record per CDR3 protein. The sample lists some 590,000 distinct CDR3 sequences, more than 9% occurring once. Here the sequenced sample was PBMCs from the stem cell graft donor, taken from the stem cell graft. All receptors come from a human donor who donated a stem cell graft to a child with acute myeloid leukemia. CDR3s include the opening cysteine and the closing phenylalanine or tryptophan. D genes are given only for firm matches. Size is stated for part of the rows, as once, few or many counts, or as a class when the clone is expanded.

CDR3	DNA	length	size	D	J	V
CASSQAGYTDTQYF	TGTGCCAGCAGCCAAGCAGGATACACAGATACGCAGTATTTT	14	many	-	TRBJ2-3	TRBV3-1
CASSYGGGKDTIYF	TGTGCCAGCAGCTACGGGGGGGGAAAGGACACCATATATTTT	14	-	-	TRBJ1-3	TRBV7-8
CASSFRAGVPTYEQYF	TGTGCCAGCAGTTTTCGTGCAGGGGTGCCAACCTACGAGCAGTACTTC	16	few	-	TRBJ2-7	TRBV28
CASKWDRVRHEQYF	TGTGCCAGCAAATGGGACAGGGTTCGGCACGAGCAGTACTTC	14	few	TRBD1	TRBJ2-7	TRBV6-1
CASNRANEQFF	TGTGCCAGCAACCGAGCGAATGAGCAGTTCTTC	11	few	-	TRBJ2-1	TRBV2
CASKRENGYEQYF	TGTGCCAGCAAGCGGGAGAATGGCTACGAGCAGTACTTC	13	-	TRBD2	TRBJ2-7	TRBV28
CASSSGLQNTEAFF	TGTGCCAGCAGCTCGGGACTGCAGAACACTGAAGCTTTCTTT	14	many	-	TRBJ1-1	TRBV11-2
CASRPTGGHSYEQYF	TGTGCCAGCAGACCGACAGGGGGCCACTCCTACGAGCAGTACTTC	15	-	TRBD1	TRBJ2-7	TRBV5-5
CASSPLLASTDTQYF	TGTGCCAGCAGCCCACTCCTGGCCTCCACAGATACGCAGTATTTT	15	few	-	TRBJ2-3	TRBV5-8
CASRHREAGRDTQYF	TGTGCCAGCAGGCATCGAGAGGCGGGGAGAGATACGCAGTATTTT	15	few	-	TRBJ2-3	TRBV7-2
CASSRWGRGTGELFF	TGTGCCAGCAGCAGGTGGGGGCGGGGCACCGGGGAGCTGTTTTTT	15	-	-	TRBJ2-2	TRBV12-3/TRBV12-4
CATRGFSGATDTQYF	TGTGCCACCAGGGGATTTAGCGGGGCCACAGATACGCAGTATTTT	15	few	TRBD2	TRBJ2-3	TRBV15
CASSFSGSTNVKLFF	TGTGCCAGCAGCTTCTCGGGGTCAACTAATGTAAAACTGTTTTTT	15	-	-	TRBJ1-4	TRBV7-9
CASSQELGQHTGELVF	TGCGCCAGCAGCCAAGAATTGGGACAACACACCGGGGAGCTGGTTTTT	16	-	-	TRBJ2-2	TRBV4-3
CASSETSGRRDTQYF	TGTGCCAGCAGTGAGACTAGCGGGAGGAGGGATACGCAGTATTTT	15	many	TRBD2	TRBJ2-3	TRBV2
CASRDYLASPKGNEQFF	TGTGCCAGCAGGGACTACCTAGCGAGTCCTAAAGGAAATGAGCAGTTCTTC	17	-	-	TRBJ2-1	TRBV6-1
CASRLGGSTNEKLFF	TGTGCCAGCAGACTCGGGGGATCAACTAATGAAAAACTGTTTTTT	15	-	-	TRBJ1-4	TRBV28
CASRLGYTYEQYF	TGTGCCAGCAGATTAGGGTATACCTACGAGCAGTACTTC	13	few	-	TRBJ2-7	TRBV6-5
CASSPPWRGNNEQFF	TGTGCCAGCAGCCCACCTTGGCGGGGTAATAATGAGCAGTTCTTC	15	many	-	TRBJ2-1	TRBV7-2
CASSRGAGELFF	TGTGCCAGCTCAAGGGGTGCCGGGGAGCTGTTTTTT	12	few	-	TRBJ2-2	TRBV6-2/TRBV6-3
CASSWTPQETQYF	TGTGCCAGCAGTTGGACCCCACAAGAGACCCAGTACTTC	13	-	-	TRBJ2-5	TRBV6-2/TRBV6-3
CATTKGQFYNQPQHF	TGTGCCACCACCAAGGGACAATTTTACAATCAGCCCCAGCATTTT	15	few	-	TRBJ1-5	TRBV15
CAWSLAGDNQPQHF	TGTGCCTGGAGCCTCGCGGGGGATAATCAGCCCCAGCATTTT	14	-	-	TRBJ1-5	TRBV30
CASSTLRGGTYEQYF	TGTGCCAGCAGTACCCTAAGAGGCGGCACCTACGAGCAGTACTTC	15	few	-	TRBJ2-7	TRBV28
CSAWTSEVDTQYF	TGCAGTGCTTGGACTAGCGAAGTAGATACGCAGTATTTT	13	few	TRBD2	TRBJ2-3	TRBV20-1
CSVVRGSHNEQFF	TGCAGCGTTGTTCGGGGCAGCCACAATGAGCAGTTCTTC	13	many	-	TRBJ2-1	TRBV29-1
CASRRTGNTEAFF	TGTGCCAGCCGAAGGACAGGGAACACTGAAGCTTTCTTT	13	many	TRBD1	TRBJ1-1	TRBV7-9
CASSFGGASYNEQFF	TGTGCCAGCAGTTTCGGCGGGGCCTCCTACAATGAGCAGTTCTTC	15	many	-	TRBJ2-1	TRBV27
CASSHLWGVVSYEQYF	TGTGCCAGCAGCCACCTGTGGGGCGTAGTCTCCTACGAGCAGTACTTC	16	few	-	TRBJ2-7	TRBV3-1
CASSPRAGANTGELFF	TGTGCCAGCAGCCCCCGGGCGGGCGCGAACACCGGGGAGCTGTTTTTT	16	many	-	TRBJ2-2	TRBV11-2
CSASKSGVSDEQFF	TGCAGTGCTAGTAAAAGCGGTGTTTCCGATGAGCAGTTCTTC	14	many	-	TRBJ2-1	TRBV20-1
CASSRIERETQYF	TGCGCCAGCAGCCGAATAGAACGGGAGACCCAGTACTTC	13	few	-	TRBJ2-5	TRBV5-1
CASSYAGRGPMNTEAFF	TGTGCCAGCAGTTACGCGGGCAGAGGCCCCATGAACACTGAAGCTTTCTTT	17	-	-	TRBJ1-1	TRBV6-5
CSANDFSTYEQYF	TGCAGTGCTAATGACTTTTCTACTTACGAGCAGTACTTC	13	few	-	TRBJ2-7	TRBV20-1
CASSVTVTNTEAFF	TGTGCCAGTAGTGTGACAGTTACGAACACTGAAGCTTTCTTT	14	-	-	TRBJ1-1	TRBV19
CATGDRGETQYF	TGTGCCACCGGGGACAGGGGAGAGACCCAGTACTTC	12	few	TRBD1	TRBJ2-5	TRBV24-1
CASSLDSGSETQYF	TGTGCCAGCAGCTTAGACTCAGGCTCCGAGACCCAGTACTTC	14	few	-	TRBJ2-5	TRBV7-2
CASTGQAGTKNIQYF	TGTGCCAGCACGGGACAGGCGGGAACCAAAAACATTCAGTACTTC	15	few	TRBD1	TRBJ2-4	TRBV12-3/TRBV12-4
CSARDRGDGYTF	TGCAGTGCTAGGGACAGGGGTGATGGCTACACCTTC	12	many	TRBD1	TRBJ1-2	TRBV20-1
CALIAGVAKNIQYF	TGTGCCTTGATAGCGGGGGTAGCCAAAAACATTCAGTACTTC	14	-	TRBD2	TRBJ2-4	TRBV9
CASRLGDFSHEQYF	TGTGCCAGCAGATTGGGGGACTTCTCCCACGAGCAGTACTTC	14	few	-	TRBJ2-7	TRBV7-9
CATSRERVSGNTWELFF	TGTGCCACCAGCAGAGAGCGGGTTAGCGGGAACACCTGGGAGCTGTTTTTT	17	once	TRBD2	TRBJ2-2	TRBV15
CASSPFGDRGSYTF	TGTGCCAGCAGCCCGTTTGGGGACAGGGGTAGCTACACCTTC	14	few	TRBD1	TRBJ1-2	TRBV11-2
CARGPGTSGSYNEQFF	TGTGCCAGGGGCCCCGGGACTAGCGGTTCTTACAATGAGCAGTTCTTC	16	once	TRBD2	TRBJ2-1	TRBV5-6
CASSPDLGGSGNTIYF	TGTGCCAGCAGCCCGGATTTGGGGGGCTCTGGAAACACCATATATTTT	16	-	-	TRBJ1-3	TRBV2
CASSPHQPASYTGELFF	TGTGCCAGCAGCCCCCACCAGCCCGCTAGTTACACCGGGGAGCTGTTTTTT	17	many	-	TRBJ2-2	TRBV7-2
CASSAPGGTQETQYF	TGTGCCAGCTCAGCACCTGGCGGAACCCAAGAGACCCAGTACTTC	15	few	-	TRBJ2-5	TRBV18
CASSQDSGVQKLFF	TGCGCCAGCAGCCAAGACTCCGGGGTACAGAAACTGTTTTTT	14	-	-	TRBJ1-4	TRBV4-3
CASRRTGETEAFF	TGTGCCAGCAGGAGGACGGGGGAAACTGAAGCTTTCTTT	13	many	-	TRBJ1-1	TRBV12-3/TRBV12-4
CASSPKRLTRDTGELFF	TGTGCCAGCAGCCCTAAGCGACTAACTAGAGACACCGGGGAGCTGTTTTTT	17	few	-	TRBJ2-2	TRBV6-2/TRBV6-3
CASSDRITDTQYF	TGTGCCAGCAGCGACAGGATCACAGATACGCAGTATTTT	13	few	-	TRBJ2-3	TRBV7-2
CASALEGTEAFF	TGTGCCAGCGCTCTAGAGGGTACTGAAGCTTTCTTT	12	many	-	TRBJ1-1	TRBV12-3/TRBV12-4
CASSGQGRETQYF	TGTGCCAGCAGTGGACAGGGGCGAGAGACCCAGTACTTC	13	-	TRBD1	TRBJ2-5	TRBV25-1
CASSFGQGKGGYTF	TGTGCCAGCAGCTTTGGACAGGGGAAGGGCGGCTACACCTTC	14	-	TRBD1	TRBJ1-2	TRBV5-6